The rows below give T cell receptor beta chains drawn from one sample of a study of T-cell memory formation after mild COVID-19. TCRdb processed the 5' RACE reads anew with MiXCR; each CDR3 protein has one entry. There are 550,000 to 700,000 distinct CDR3 sequences in the sample; approximately 18% occur only once, and approximately 12% lies in the top ten. The sequencing input was PBMCs or a T cell subset sorted from them (not recorded which). Receptors originate from an adult woman who had mild COVID-19 (a few samples of this study predate the infection). Cell type and time point are not known. CDR3s include the opening cysteine and the closing phenylalanine or tryptophan. D genes are given only for firm matches.

.	15	TRBV7-3	TRBJ2-6	CASSLMVAGANVLTF
.	13	TRBV6-5	TRBJ1-1	CASSYSRGAEAFF
TRBD1	15	TRBV12-3/TRBV12-4	TRBJ2-4	CASIQQGAGKNIQYF
.	15	TRBV29-1	TRBJ2-7	CSVEARGSETYEQYF
TRBD1	16	TRBV5-1	TRBJ2-7	CASSPNQGQGFDEQYF
TRBD2	19	TRBV9	TRBJ2-1	CASSVGGPPTSGPYNEQFF
.	13	TRBV29-1	TRBJ1-2	CSVVGQTNYGYTF
.	14	TRBV27	TRBJ1-2	CASGKSTGRYGYTF
TRBD2	15	TRBV20-1	TRBJ2-7	CSAGTSGSPLDEQYF
TRBD1	15	TRBV9	TRBJ1-4	CASSDGTVLNEKLFF
TRBD1	12	TRBV2	TRBJ2-7	CASWDRAYEQYF
TRBD1	13	TRBV27	TRBJ2-7	CASRGDRAYEQYF
TRBD2	15	TRBV7-9	TRBJ2-5	CASRNAGGEGGTQYF
.	14	TRBV3-1	TRBJ1-6	CASSQETYGSPLHF
.	16	TRBV5-1	TRBJ2-6	CASSLHTGSGANVLTF
.	15	TRBV14	TRBJ2-3	CASSQGGTSTDTQYF
.	14	TRBV6-5	TRBJ2-2	CASSYGRNTGELFF
.	14	TRBV7-9	TRBJ2-4	CASSLGGGEDIQYF
.	14	TRBV7-6	TRBJ1-2	CASGEAGSYYGYTF
.	15	TRBV6-2/TRBV6-3	TRBJ1-5	CASSYSRQGTQPQHF
.	15	TRBV6-2/TRBV6-3	TRBJ2-1	CASSNGGGPYNEQFF
.	13	TRBV6-5	TRBJ1-2	CASSYGPEDGYTF
.	14	TRBV7-2	TRBJ2-5	CASSPSSSTETQYF
.	11	TRBV29-1	TRBJ2-3	CSVKSTDTQYF
TRBD2	13	TRBV20-1	TRBJ2-1	CRATSGSYNEQFF
.	13	TRBV28	TRBJ1-6	CASMETWGSPLHF
.	16	TRBV7-2	TRBJ2-2	CASSLEAQQGTGELFF
TRBD1	15	TRBV7-8	TRBJ2-7	CASSLAGTAHQEQYF
.	16	TRBV2	TRBJ2-3	CASSAVGRVRTDTQYF
TRBD2	14	TRBV20-1	TRBJ2-3	CSARISGSTDTQYF
TRBD2	16	TRBV13	TRBJ2-7	CASSLGASGGPYEQYF
.	14	TRBV15	TRBJ1-4	CATSRDRVGEKLFF
.	17	TRBV12-3/TRBV12-4	TRBJ2-3	CASSSSGGTGGGDTQYF
TRBD2	16	TRBV2	TRBJ2-7	CASSEGGILAAYEQYF
.	12	TRBV20-1	TRBJ2-3	CSARGSTDTQYF
.	16	TRBV12-3/TRBV12-4	TRBJ1-4	CASSPPGRSVGEKLFF
TRBD1	18	TRBV19	TRBJ1-1	CASNPRPVGQGAVTEAFF
.	13	TRBV6-2/TRBV6-3	TRBJ2-1	CASSYSAYNEQFF
TRBD1	18	TRBV7-6	TRBJ2-1	CASSSTWPGTGVSNEQFF
.	15	TRBV4-3	TRBJ1-5	CASSQAEGFDQPQHF
TRBD1	13	TRBV6-1	TRBJ1-5	CASRPGGAQPQHF
.	17	TRBV7-8	TRBJ2-3	CASSLAKRTFSTDTQYF
.	14	TRBV3-1	TRBJ1-1	CASSPQGGGTEAFF
TRBD2	13	TRBV10-3	TRBJ2-7	CATRLADSYEQYF
.	15	TRBV6-5	TRBJ2-7	CASSDIPSSTYEQYF
TRBD1	19	TRBV12-3/TRBV12-4	TRBJ1-1	CASMGRRRGGLDRATEAFF
.	14	TRBV12-3/TRBV12-4	TRBJ2-3	CASSFRVSTDTQYF
TRBD1	19	TRBV5-1	TRBJ1-1	CASSLINRGSRAANTEAFF